This TCR beta chain was observed in a study of blood T cell repertoires in COVID-19. Study summary: The cDNA or gDNA used as material had been derived from T cells, B-cell-depleted T cells, or PBMCs.

The ends lost 1 base at V and 6 bases at J; junction bases unmatched: 5. Germline V gives CDR1 KGHDR, CDR2 SFDVKD. The CDR3 totals 16 residues. TCRdb keeps only in-frame clones here, not all; method: immunoSEQ multiplex PCR. This table has 150,000 to 250,000 clones, more than 65% appearing once. Clinical history as reported by participants underpinned cohort assignment. This chain joins TRBV24-1 and TRBJ2-1, with 10 bases matching TRBD1. The sequencing sample was made of PBMCs or T cells enriched from blood (not recorded which). This TCR came from a man aged 40-49 years who had recovered from COVID-19. CDR3 amino acids: CATSDFGQGDRNEQFF. Written as DNA, the CDR3 is TGTGCCACCAGTGATTTTGGACAGGGGGATCGCAATGAGCAGTTCTTC.